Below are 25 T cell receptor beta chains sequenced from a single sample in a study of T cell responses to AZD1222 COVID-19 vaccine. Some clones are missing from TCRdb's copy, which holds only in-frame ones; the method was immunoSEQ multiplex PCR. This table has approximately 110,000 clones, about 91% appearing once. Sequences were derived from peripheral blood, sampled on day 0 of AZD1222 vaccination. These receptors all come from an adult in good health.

Here the CDR3 DNA reads TGTGCCAGCAGCTTGACGGGTTTCGGGGAGCTGTTTTTT. Translated, it gives CASSLTGFGELFF. V usage is TRBV7-9 and J usage is TRBJ2-2; no firm D call. CDR3 length: 13 residues. Germline values: CDR1 SEHNR, CDR2 FQNEAQ (reference sequence). Trimming cost V 3 bases and J 7 bases, with 9 bases left between them.

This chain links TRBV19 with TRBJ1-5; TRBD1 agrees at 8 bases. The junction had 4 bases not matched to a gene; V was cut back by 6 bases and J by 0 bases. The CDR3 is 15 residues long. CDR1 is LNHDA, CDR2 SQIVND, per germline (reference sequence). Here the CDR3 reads CASSPDRGSNQPQHF. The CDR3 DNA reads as TGTGCCAGTAGCCCCGACAGGGGTAGCAATCAGCCCCAGCATTTT.

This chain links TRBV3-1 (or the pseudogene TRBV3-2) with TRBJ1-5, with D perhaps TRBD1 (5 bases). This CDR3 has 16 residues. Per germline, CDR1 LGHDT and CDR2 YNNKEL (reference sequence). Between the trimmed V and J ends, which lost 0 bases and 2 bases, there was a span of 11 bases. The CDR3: CASSQDGGGGNQPQHF. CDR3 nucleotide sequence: TGTGCCAGCAGCCAAGATGGGGGGGGTGGCAATCAGCCCCAGCATTTT.

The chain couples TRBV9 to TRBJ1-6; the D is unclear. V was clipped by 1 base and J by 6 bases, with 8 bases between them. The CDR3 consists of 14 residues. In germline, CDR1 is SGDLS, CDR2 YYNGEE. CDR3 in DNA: TGTGCCAGCAGCGTATTCCAGAGTAATTCACCCCTCCACTTT. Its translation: CASSVFQSNSPLHF.

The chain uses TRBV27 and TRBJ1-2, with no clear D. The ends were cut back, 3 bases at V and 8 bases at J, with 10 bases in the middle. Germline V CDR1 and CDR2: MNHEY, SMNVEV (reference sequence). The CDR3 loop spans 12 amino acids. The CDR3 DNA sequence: TGTGCCAGCAGTTTGGTCCAGGAAGGCTACACCTTC. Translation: CASSLVQEGYTF.

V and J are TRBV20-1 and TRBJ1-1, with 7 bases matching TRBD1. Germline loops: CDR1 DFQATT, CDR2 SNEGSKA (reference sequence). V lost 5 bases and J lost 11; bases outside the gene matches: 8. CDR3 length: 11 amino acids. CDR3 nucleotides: TGCAGTGCTTGGACAGGAAGGATCGCTTTCTTT. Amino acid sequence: CSAWTGRIAFF.

The CDR3 DNA is TGTGCCAGCAGCGTTCGTCCGGGACAGGGGGCCTTCGAGCAGTACTTC. This codes for CASSVRPGQGAFEQYF. The chain links TRBV9 to TRBJ2-7, with TRBD1 identical over 12 bases. V lost 2 bases to trimming and J lost 6 bases; unmatched junction nucleotides: 9. CDR1 is SGDLS, CDR2 YYNGEE, per germline. The CDR3 length is 16 residues.

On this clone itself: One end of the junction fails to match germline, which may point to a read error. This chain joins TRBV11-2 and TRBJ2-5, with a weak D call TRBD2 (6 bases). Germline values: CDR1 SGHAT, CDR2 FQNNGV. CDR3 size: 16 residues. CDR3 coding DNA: TGTGCCAGCAGCTTGGGGACGACTAGTATTCAAGGGACCCAGTACTTC. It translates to CASSLGTTSIQGTQYF.

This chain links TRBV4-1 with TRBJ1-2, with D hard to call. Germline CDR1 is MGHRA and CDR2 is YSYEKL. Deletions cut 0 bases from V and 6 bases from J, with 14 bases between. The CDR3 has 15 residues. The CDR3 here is CASSQDRRVTNGYTF. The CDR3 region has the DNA TGCGCCAGCAGCCAAGACAGACGGGTTACGAATGGCTACACCTTC.

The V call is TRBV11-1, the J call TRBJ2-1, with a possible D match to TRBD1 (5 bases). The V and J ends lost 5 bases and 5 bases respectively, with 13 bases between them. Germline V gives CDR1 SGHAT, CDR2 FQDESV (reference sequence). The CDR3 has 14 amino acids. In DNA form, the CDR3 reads TGTGCCAGCAGCCTCCAAACAGGAAACAATGAGCAGTTCTTC. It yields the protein CASSLQTGNNEQFF.

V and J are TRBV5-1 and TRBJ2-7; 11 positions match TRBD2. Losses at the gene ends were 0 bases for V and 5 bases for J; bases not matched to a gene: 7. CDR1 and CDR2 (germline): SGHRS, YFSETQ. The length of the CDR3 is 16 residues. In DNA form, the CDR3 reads TGCGCCAGCAGCTTGGCCACGACACTAGCGGGGGACGAGCAGTACTTC. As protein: CASSLATTLAGDEQYF.

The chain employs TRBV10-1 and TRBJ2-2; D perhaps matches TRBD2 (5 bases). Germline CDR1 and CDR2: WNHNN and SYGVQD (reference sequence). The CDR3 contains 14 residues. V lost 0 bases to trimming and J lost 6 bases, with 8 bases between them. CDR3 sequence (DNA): TGCGCCAGCAGTGAGTCCGCCGGGGCCGGGGAGCTGTTTTTT. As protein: CASSESAGAGELFF.

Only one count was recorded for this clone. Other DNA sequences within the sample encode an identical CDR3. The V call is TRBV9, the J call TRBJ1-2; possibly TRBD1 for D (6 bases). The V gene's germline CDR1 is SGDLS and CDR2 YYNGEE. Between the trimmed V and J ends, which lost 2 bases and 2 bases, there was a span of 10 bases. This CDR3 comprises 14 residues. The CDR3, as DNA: TGTGCCAGCAGCGTTACGACAGGAAACTATGGCTACACCTTC. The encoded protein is CASSVTTGNYGYTF.

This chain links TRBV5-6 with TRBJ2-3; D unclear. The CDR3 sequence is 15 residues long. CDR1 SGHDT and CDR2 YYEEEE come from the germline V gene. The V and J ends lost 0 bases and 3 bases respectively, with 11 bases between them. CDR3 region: CASSLGVFWTDTQYF. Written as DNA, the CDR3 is TGTGCCAGCAGCTTGGGGGTCTTCTGGACAGATACGCAGTATTTT.

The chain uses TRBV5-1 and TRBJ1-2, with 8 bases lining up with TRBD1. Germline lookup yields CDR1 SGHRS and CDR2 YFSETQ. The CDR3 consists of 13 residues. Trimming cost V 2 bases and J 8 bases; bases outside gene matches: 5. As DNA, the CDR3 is TGCGCCAGCAGCTTTTCAGGGGGCGACGGCTACACCTTC. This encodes CASSFSGGDGYTF.

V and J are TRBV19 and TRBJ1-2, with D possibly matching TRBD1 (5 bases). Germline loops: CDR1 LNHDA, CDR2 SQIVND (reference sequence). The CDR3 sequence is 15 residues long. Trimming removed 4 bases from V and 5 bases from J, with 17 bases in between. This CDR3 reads CASSTDGTLLYGYTF. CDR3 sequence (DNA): TGTGCCAGTAGTACGGACGGGACCCTCCTTTATGGCTACACCTTC. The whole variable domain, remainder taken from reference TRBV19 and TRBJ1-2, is DGGITQSPKYLFRKEGQNVTLSCEQNLNHDAMYWYRQDPGQGLRLIYYSQIVNDFQKGDIAEGYSVSREKKESFPLTVTSAQKNPTAFYLCASSTDGTLLYGYTFGSGTRLTVV.

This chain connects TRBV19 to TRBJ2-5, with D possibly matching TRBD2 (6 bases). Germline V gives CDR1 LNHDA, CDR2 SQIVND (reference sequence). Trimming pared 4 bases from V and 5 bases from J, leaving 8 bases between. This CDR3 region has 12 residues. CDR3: CASSRGRETQYF. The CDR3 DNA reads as TGTGCCAGTAGTAGGGGGAGGGAGACCCAGTACTTC.

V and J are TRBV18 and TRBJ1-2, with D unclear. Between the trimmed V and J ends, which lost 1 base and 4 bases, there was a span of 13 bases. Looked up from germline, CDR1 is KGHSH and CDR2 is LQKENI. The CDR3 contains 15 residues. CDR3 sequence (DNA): TGTGCCAGCTCACCACGGGCACTCGAGGGCTATGGCTACACCTTC. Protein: CASSPRALEGYGYTF.

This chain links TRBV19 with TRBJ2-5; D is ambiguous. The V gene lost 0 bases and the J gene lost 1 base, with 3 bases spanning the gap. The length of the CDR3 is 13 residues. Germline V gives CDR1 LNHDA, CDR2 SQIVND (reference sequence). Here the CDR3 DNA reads TGTGCCAGTAGTATAGAAGCCCAAGAGACCCAGTACTTC. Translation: CASSIEAQETQYF.

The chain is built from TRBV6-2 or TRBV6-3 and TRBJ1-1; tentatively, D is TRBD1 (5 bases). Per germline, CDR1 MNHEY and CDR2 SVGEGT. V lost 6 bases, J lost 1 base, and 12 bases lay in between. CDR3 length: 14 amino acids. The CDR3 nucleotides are TGTGCCAGCAGCTCGGACACGAAGAACACTGAAGCTTTCTTT. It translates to CASSSDTKNTEAFF.

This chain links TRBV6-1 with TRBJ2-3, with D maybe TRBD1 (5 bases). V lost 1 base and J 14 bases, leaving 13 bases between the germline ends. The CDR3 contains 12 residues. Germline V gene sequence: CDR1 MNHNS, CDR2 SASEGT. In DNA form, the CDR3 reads TGTGCCAGCAGTGAAGGGACATTCTCTCGGTATTTT. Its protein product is CASSEGTFSRYF.

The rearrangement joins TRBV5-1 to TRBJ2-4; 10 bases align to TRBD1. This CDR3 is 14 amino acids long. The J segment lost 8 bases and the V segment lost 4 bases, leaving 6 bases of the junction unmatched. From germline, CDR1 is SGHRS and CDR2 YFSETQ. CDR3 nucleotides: TGCGCCAGCAGCCAGGGACAGGGGTCGGACATTCAGTACTTC. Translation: CASSQGQGSDIQYF.

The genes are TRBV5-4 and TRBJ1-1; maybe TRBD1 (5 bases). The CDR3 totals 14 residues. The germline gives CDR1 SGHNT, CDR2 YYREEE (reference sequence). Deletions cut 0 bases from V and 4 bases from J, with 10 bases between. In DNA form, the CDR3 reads TGTGCCAGCAGCTTGGAATCGGGGGGCACTGAAGCTTTCTTT. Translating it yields CASSLESGGTEAFF.

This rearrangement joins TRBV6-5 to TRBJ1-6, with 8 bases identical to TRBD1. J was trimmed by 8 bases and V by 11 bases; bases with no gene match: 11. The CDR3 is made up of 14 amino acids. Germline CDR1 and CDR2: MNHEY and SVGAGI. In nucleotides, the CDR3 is TGTGCCCTTCATCGTGGGACAGGAGATTCACCCCTCCACTTT. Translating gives CALHRGTGDSPLHF.

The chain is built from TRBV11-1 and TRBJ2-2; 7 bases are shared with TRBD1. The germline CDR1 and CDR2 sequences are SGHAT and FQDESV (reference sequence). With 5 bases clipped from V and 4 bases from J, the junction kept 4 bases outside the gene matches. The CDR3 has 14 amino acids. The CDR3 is CASSLRGRTGELFF. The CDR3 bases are TGTGCCAGCAGCCTAAGGGGGCGCACCGGGGAGCTGTTTTTT.